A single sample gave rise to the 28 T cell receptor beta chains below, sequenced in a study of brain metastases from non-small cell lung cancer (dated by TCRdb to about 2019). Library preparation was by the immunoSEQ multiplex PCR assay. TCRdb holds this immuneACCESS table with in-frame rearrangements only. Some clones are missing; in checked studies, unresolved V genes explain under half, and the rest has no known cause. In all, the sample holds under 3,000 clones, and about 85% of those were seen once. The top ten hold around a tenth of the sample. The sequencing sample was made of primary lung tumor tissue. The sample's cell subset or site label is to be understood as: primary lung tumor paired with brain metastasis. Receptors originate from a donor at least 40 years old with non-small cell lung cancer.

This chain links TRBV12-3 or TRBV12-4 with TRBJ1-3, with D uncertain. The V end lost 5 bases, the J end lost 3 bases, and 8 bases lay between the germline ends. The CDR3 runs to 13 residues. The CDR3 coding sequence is TGTGCCAGCAGTATCGGTTTTGGAAACACCATATATTTT. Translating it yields CASSIGFGNTIYF.

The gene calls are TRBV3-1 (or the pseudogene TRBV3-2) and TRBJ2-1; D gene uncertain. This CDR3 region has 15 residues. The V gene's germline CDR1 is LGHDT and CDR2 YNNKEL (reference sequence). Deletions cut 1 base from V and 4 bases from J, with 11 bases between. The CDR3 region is CASSQGSPSYNEQFF. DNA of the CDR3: TGTGCCAGCAGCCAAGGAAGCCCCTCATACAATGAGCAGTTCTTC.

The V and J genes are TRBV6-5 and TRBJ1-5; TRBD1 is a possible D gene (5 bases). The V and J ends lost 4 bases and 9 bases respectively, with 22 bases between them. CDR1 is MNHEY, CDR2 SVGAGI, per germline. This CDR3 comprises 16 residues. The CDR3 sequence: CASSSGTITTRGPQHF. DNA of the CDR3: TGTGCCAGCAGTTCCGGGACTATTACGACCCGGGGGCCCCAGCATTTT.

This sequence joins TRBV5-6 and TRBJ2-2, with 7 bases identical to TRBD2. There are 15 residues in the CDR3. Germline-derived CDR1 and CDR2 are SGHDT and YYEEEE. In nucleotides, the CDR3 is TGTGTCAGTACTACTAGCGACTTGAGGGCCGGGGAGCTGTTTTTT. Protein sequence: CVSTTSDLRAGELFF.

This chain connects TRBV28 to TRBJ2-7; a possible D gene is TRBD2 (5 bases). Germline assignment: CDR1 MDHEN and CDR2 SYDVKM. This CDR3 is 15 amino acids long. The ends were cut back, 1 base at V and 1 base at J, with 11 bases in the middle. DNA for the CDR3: TGTGCCAGCAGTTTATCCTCGGACTGGTCCTACGAGCAGTACTTC. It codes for CASSLSSDWSYEQYF.

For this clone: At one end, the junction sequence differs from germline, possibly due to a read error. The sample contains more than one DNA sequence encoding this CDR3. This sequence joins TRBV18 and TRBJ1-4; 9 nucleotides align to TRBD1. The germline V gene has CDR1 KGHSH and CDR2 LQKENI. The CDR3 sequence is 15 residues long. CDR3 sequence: CASSPGQGGGEKLFF. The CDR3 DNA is TGTGCCAGCTCACCGGGACAGGGAGGAGGAGAAAAACTATTTTTT.

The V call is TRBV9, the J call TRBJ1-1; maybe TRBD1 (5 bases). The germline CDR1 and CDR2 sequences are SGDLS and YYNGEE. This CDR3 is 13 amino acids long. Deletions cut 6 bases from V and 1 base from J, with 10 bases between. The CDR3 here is CASNRGGNTEAFF. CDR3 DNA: TGTGCCAGCAATCGGGGCGGGAACACTGAAGCTTTCTTT.

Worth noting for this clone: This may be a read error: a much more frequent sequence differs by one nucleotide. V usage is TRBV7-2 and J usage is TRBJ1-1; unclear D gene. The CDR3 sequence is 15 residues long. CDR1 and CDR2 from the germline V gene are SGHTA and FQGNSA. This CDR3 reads CASSTHIQLNTEVFF. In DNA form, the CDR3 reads TGTGCCAGCAGTACTCACATTCAGCTGAACACTGAAGTTTTCTTT. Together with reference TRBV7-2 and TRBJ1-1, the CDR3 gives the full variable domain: GAGVSQSPSNKVTEKGKDVELRCDPISGHTALYWYRQSLGQGLEFLIYFQGNSAPDKSGLPSDRFSAERTGGSVSTLTIQRTQQEDSAVYLCASSTHIQLNTEVFFGQGTRLTVV.

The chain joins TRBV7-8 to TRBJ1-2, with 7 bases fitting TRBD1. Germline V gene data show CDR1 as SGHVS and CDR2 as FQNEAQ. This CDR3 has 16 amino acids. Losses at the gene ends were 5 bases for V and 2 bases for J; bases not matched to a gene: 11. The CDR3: CASSQTRQGLNYGYTF. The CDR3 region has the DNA TGTGCCAGCAGCCAGACAAGACAGGGACTAAACTATGGCTACACCTTC.

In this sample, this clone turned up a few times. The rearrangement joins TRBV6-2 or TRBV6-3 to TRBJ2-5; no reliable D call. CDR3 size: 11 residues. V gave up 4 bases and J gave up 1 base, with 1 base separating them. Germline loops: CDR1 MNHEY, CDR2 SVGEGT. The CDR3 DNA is TGTGCCAGCAGTTCCCAAGAGACCCAGTACTTC. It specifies CASSSQETQYF.

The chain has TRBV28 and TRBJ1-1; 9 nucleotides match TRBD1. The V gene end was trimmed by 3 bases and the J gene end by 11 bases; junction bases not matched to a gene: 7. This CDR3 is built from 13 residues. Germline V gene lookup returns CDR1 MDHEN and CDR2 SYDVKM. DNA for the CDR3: TGTGCCAGCAGTTTGGACAGGGGACTATATGCTTTCTTT. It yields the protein CASSLDRGLYAFF.

CDR3 nucleotide sequence: TGCGCCAGCAGCCACGCAGGACAGGGCGGCCTTGGGGGCTACACCTTC. Residues: CASSHAGQGGLGGYTF. V and J are TRBV4-3 and TRBJ1-2; TRBD1 aligns across 8 bases. CDR1 LGHNA and CDR2 YSLEER come from the germline V gene. With V trimmed by 3 bases and J by 8 bases, 14 bases remained unmatched. The CDR3 contains 16 residues.

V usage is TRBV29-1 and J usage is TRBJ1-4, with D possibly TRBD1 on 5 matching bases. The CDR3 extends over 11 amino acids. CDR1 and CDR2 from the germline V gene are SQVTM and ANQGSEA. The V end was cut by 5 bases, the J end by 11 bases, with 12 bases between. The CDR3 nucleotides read TGCAGCGTTCTCGGGGGGGACAAACTGTTTTTT. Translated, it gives CSVLGGDKLFF.

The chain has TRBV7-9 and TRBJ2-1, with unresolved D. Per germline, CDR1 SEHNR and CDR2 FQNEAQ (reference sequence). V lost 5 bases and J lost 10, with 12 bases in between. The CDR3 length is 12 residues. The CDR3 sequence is CASSPPRREQFF. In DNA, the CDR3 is TGTGCCAGCAGCCCCCCCCGACGGGAGCAGTTCTTC.

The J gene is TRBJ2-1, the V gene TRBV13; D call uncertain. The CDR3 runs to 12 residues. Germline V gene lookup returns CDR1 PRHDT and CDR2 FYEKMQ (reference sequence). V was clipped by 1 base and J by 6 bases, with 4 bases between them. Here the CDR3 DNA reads TGTGCCAGCAGCTTAGAACCCAATGAGCAGTTCTTC. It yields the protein CASSLEPNEQFF.

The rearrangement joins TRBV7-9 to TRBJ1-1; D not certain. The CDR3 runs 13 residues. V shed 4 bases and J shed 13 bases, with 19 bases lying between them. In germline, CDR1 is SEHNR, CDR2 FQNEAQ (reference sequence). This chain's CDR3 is CASSSEMPEKLFF. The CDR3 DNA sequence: TGTGCCAGCAGCTCAGAGATGCCCGAGAAGCTTTTCTTT.

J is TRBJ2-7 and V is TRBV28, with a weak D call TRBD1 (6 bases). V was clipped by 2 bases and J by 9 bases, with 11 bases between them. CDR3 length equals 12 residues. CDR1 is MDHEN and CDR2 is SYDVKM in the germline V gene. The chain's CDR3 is CASSLLRGGQYF. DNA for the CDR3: TGTGCCAGCAGTTTACTCAGGGGTGGGCAGTACTTC.

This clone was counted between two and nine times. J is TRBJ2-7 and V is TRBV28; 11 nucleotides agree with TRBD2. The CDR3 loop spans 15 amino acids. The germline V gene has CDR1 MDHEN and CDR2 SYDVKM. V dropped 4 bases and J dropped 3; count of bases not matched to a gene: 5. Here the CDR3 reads CASSSAGLAVYEQYF. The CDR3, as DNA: TGTGCCAGCAGTTCCGCGGGACTAGCGGTCTACGAGCAGTACTTC.

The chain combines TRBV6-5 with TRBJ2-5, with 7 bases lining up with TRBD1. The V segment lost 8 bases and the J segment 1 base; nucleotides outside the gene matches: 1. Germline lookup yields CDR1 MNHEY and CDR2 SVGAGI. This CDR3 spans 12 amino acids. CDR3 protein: CASRQGQETQYF. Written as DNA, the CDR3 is TGTGCCAGCCGACAGGGCCAAGAGACCCAGTACTTC.

The CDR3 reads CASSLDSPQQFF. In DNA form, the CDR3 reads TGTGCCAGCAGCTTAGACAGTCCCCAGCAGTTCTTC. The V and J genes are TRBV7-2 and TRBJ2-1; D call uncertain. CDR1 and CDR2 from the germline V gene are SGHTA and FQGNSA. This CDR3 comprises 12 residues. V was pared by 1 base and J by 11 bases, with 9 bases between. Variable domain in full (rest from reference TRBV7-2 and TRBJ2-1): GAGVSQSPSNKVTEKGKDVELRCDPISGHTALYWYRQSLGQGLEFLIYFQGNSAPDKSGLPSDRFSAERTGGSVSTLTIQRTQQEDSAVYLCASSLDSPQQFFGPGTRLTVL.

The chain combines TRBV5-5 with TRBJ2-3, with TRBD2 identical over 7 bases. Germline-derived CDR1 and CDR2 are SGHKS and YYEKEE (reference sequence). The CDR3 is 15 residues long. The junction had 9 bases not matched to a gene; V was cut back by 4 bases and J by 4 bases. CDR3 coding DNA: TGTGCCAGCAGCCTCAGTCGGACTAGGGCAGATACGCAGTATTTT. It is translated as CASSLSRTRADTQYF.

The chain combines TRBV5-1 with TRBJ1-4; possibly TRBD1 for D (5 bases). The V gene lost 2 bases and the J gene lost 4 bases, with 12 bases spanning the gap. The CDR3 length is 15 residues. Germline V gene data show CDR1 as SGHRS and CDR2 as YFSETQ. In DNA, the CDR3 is TGCGCCAGCAGCTTCTCGGGACTGCATAATGAAAAACTGTTTTTT. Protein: CASSFSGLHNEKLFF.

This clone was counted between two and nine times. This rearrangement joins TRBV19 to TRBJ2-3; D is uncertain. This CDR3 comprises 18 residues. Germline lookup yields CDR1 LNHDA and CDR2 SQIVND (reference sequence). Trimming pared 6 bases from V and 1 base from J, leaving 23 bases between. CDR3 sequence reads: CASSTRNSLVYGTDTQYF. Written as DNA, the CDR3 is TGTGCCAGTAGCACAAGGAATTCTCTAGTCTATGGCACAGATACGCAGTATTTT.

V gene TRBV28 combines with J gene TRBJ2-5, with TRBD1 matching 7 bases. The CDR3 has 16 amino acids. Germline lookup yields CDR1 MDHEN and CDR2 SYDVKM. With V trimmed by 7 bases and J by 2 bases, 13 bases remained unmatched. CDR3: CASTPSFGRGQETQYF. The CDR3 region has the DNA TGTGCCAGCACTCCATCGTTCGGCAGGGGGCAAGAGACCCAGTACTTC.

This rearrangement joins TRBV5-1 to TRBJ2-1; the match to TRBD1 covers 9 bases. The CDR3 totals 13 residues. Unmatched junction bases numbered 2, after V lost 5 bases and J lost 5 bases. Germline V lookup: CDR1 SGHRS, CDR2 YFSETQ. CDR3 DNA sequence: TGCGCCAGCAGACAGGGGGCCAACAATGAGCAGTTCTTC. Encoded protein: CASRQGANNEQFF.

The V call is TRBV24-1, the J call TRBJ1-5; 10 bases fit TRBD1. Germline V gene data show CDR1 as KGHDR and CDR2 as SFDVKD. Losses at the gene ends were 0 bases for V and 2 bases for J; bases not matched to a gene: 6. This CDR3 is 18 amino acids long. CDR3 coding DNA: TGTGCCACCAGTGATTTGAAGAGACAGGGGGCAGGCAATCAGCCCCAGCATTTT. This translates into CATSDLKRQGAGNQPQHF.

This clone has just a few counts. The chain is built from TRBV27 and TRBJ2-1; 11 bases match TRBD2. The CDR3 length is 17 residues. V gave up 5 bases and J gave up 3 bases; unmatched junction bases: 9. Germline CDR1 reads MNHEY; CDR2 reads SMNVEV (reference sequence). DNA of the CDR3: TGTGCCAGCAGTCCAACGGGGACTAGCGGTATCTACAATGAGCAGTTCTTC. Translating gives CASSPTGTSGIYNEQFF.

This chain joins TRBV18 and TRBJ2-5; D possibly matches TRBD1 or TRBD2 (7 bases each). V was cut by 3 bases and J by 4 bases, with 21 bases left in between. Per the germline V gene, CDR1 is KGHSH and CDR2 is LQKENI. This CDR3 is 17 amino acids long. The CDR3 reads CASSPSSGGEVGETQYF. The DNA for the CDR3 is TGTGCCAGCTCACCCTCTTCAGGGGGGGAAGTAGGAGAGACCCAGTACTTC.